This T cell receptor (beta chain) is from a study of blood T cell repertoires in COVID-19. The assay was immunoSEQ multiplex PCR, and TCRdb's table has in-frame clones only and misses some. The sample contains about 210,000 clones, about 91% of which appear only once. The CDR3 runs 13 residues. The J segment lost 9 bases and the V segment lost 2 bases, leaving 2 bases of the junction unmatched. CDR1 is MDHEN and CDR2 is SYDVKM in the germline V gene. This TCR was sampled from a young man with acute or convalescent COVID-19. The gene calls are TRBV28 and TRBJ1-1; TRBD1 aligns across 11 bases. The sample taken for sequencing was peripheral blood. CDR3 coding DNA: TGTGCCAGCAGTTTAGGGACAGGGGGTAAAGCTTTCTTT. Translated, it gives CASSLGTGGKAFF.